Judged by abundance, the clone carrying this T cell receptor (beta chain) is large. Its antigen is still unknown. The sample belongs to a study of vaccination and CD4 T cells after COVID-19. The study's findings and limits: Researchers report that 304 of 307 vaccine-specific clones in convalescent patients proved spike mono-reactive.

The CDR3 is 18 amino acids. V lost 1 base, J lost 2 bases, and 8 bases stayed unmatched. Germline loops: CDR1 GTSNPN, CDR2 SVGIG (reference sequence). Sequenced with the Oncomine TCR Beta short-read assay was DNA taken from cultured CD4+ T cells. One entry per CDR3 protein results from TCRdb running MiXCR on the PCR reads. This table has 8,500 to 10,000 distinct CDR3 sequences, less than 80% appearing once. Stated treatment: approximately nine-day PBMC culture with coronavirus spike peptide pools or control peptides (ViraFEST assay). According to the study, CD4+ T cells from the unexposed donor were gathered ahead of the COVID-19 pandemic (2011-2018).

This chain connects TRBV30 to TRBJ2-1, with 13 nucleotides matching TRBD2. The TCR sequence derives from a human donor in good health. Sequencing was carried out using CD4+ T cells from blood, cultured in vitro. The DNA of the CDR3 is TGTGCCTGGAGTGGGACTAGCGGGAGAGGGGGTGCCTACAATGAGCAGTTCTTC. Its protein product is CAWSGTSGRGGAYNEQFF.